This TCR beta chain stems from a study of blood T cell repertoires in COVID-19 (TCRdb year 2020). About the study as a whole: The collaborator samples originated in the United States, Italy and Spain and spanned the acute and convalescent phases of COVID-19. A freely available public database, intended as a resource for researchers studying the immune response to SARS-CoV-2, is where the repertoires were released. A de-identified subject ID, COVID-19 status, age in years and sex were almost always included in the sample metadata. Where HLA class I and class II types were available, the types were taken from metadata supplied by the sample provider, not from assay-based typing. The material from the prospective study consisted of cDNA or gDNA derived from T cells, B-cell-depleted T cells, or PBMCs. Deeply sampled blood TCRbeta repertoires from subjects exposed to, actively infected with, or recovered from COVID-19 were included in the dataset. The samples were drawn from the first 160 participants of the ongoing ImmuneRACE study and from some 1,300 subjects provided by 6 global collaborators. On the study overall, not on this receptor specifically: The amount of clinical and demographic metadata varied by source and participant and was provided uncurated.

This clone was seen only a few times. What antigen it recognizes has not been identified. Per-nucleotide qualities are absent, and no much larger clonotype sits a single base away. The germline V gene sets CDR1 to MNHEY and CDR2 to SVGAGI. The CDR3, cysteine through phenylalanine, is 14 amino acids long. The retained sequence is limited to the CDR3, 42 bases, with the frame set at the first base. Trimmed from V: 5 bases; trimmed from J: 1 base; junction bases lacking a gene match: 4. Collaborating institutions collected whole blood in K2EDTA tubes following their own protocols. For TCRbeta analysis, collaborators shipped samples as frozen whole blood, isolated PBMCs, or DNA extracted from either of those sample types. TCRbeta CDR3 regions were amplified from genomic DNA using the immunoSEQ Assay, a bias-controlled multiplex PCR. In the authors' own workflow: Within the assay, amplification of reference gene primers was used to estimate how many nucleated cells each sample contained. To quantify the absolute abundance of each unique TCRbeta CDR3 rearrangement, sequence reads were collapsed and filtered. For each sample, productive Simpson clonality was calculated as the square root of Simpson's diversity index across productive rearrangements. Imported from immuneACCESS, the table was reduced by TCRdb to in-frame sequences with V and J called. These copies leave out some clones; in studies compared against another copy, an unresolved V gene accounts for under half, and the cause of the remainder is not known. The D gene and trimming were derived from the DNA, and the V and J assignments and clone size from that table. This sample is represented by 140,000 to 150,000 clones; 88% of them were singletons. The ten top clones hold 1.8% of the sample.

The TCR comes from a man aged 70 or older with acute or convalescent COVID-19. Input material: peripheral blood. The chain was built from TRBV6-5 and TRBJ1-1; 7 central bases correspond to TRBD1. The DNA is TGTGCCAGCAGTCACAGGGGCAAGAACACTGAAGCTTTCTTT. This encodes CASSHRGKNTEAFF.